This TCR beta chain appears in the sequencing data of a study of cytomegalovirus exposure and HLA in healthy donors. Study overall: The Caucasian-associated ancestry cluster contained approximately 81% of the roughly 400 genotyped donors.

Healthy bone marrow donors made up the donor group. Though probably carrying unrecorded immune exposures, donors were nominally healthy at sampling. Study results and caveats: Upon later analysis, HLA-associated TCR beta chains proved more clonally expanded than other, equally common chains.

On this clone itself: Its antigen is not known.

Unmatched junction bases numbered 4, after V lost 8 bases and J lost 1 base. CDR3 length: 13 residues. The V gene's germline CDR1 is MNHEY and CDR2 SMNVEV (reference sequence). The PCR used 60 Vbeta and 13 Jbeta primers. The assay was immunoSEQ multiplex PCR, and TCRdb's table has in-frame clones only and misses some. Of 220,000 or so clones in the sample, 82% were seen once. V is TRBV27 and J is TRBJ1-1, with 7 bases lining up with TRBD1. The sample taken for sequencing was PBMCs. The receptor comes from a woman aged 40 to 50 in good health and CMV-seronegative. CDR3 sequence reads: CASGRQGNTEAFF. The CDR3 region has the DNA TGTGCCAGCGGGCGACAGGGGAACACTGAAGCTTTCTTT.